The table lists the clone carrying this TCR beta chain with many counts. Antigen unknown. This specimen belongs to a study of T-cell reconstitution after alpha-beta-depleted transplantation in children. Study-level findings and limits: There were reportedly several hundred expanded graft clones from which alpha-beta T cells came about two months after transplant. T cells produced anew were the main source of T-cell counts and diversity one year after transplant.

Trimming took 2 bases from V and 6 from J, leaving 14 bases between them. CDR3 size: 15 residues. CDR1 MNHNS and CDR2 SASEGT come from the germline V gene. Preparation of the TCRbeta library was carried out with unique molecular identifiers. TCRdb called the PCR reads again in MiXCR, with one record for every CDR3 protein. The table lists 65,000 to 70,000 distinct CDR3 sequences, roughly 4.4% of them singletons, with about 19% in the top ten. This material consisted of PBMCs, mostly from graft donor cells, taken 180 days after TCRalphabeta/CD19-depleted stem cell transplant. The chain has TRBV6-1 and TRBJ1-5, with D perhaps TRBD1 (6 bases). The clonotype originates from a boy younger than two who had a stem cell transplant for acute myeloid leukemia, so the T cells may come from the graft donor. Here the CDR3 DNA reads TGTGCCAGCAGTGAACTTGGGGGGGGCACTCAGCCCCAGCATTTT. It codes for CASSELGGGTQPQHF.